This T cell receptor (beta chain) was sequenced during a study of T-cell reconstitution after alpha-beta-depleted transplantation in children. Germline V gene lookup returns CDR1 SGHVS and CDR2 FQNEAQ. After removal of 5 bases from V and 0 bases from J, the junction contained 7 bases not matched to a gene. CDR3 length: 17 amino acids. Unique molecular identifiers were incorporated during preparation of the TCRbeta library. In TCRdb, the PCR reads were re-called with MiXCR into one record per CDR3 protein. This table has around 380,000 distinct CDR3 sequences, roughly a tenth appearing once. Only a few counts were recorded for this clonotype.

V usage is TRBV7-8 and J usage is TRBJ2-1; 10 bases match TRBD2. This specimen was PBMCs from the stem cell graft donor, taken from the stem cell graft. The receptor comes from a human donor who donated a stem cell graft to a child with acute myeloid leukemia. The CDR3 loop is CASSIPASGSSYNEQFF. The CDR3 DNA follows: TGTGCCAGCAGCATACCGGCTAGCGGGAGCTCCTACAATGAGCAGTTCTTC.